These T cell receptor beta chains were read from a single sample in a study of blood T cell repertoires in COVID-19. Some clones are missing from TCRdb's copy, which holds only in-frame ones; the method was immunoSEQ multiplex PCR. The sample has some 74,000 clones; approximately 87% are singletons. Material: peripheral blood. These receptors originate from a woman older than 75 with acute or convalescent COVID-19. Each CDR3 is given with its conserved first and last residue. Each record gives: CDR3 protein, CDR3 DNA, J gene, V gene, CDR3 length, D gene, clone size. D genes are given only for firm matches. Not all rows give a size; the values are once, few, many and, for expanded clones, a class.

CDR3: CASSPGLAGKNEQFF
DNA: TGTGCCAGCAGCCCCGGACTAGCGGGCAAAAATGAGCAGTTCTTC
J: TRBJ2-1
V: TRBV11-3
length: 15
D: TRBD2
size: .

CDR3: CASSLQTRDPAKLFF
DNA: TGTGCCAGCAGCTTGCAAACTCGGGATCCGGCAAAACTGTTTTTT
J: TRBJ1-4
V: TRBV5-5
length: 15
D: .
size: .

CDR3: CASRGPNQPQHF
DNA: TGTGCCAGCAGGGGGCCGAATCAGCCCCAGCATTTT
J: TRBJ1-5
V: TRBV19
length: 12
D: TRBD1
size: .

CDR3: CASSRPTGATNEKLFF
DNA: TGTGCCAGCAGCCGTCCAACAGGGGCCACTAATGAAAAACTGTTTTTT
J: TRBJ1-4
V: TRBV3-1/TRBV3-2
length: 16
D: TRBD1
size: few

CDR3: CASSSGLESYEQYF
DNA: TGTGCCAGTAGTTCGGGACTTGAGTCCTACGAGCAGTACTTC
J: TRBJ2-7
V: TRBV19
length: 14
D: .
size: .

CDR3: CASIGILAGQHTGELFF
DNA: TGTGCCAGCATCGGTATACTAGCGGGACAACACACCGGGGAGCTGTTTTTT
J: TRBJ2-2
V: TRBV7-9
length: 17
D: TRBD2
size: once

CDR3: CAGDTAYEQYF
DNA: TGTGCTGGGGACACCGCCTACGAGCAGTACTTC
J: TRBJ2-7
V: TRBV30
length: 11
D: .
size: .

CDR3: CASRRTGTVNTEAFF
DNA: TGTGCCAGCAGAAGGACCGGGACAGTCAACACTGAAGCTTTCTTT
J: TRBJ1-1
V: TRBV25-1
length: 15
D: TRBD1
size: .

CDR3: CASSPPGLYNEQFF
DNA: TGTGCCAGCAGCCCGCCGGGTCTATACAATGAGCAGTTCTTC
J: TRBJ2-1
V: TRBV7-3
length: 14
D: .
size: many

CDR3: CASSSQGGTQYF
DNA: TGTGCCAGCAGCTCACAGGGTGGCACGCAGTATTTT
J: TRBJ2-3
V: TRBV5-6
length: 12
D: .
size: .

CDR3: CASSLGGSGDYGYTF
DNA: TGCGCCAGCAGCTTGGGGGGTTCGGGAGACTATGGCTACACCTTC
J: TRBJ1-2
V: TRBV5-1
length: 15
D: .
size: .

CDR3: CASSLQTQGTSGNTIYF
DNA: TGTGCCAGCAGCCTACAGACCCAGGGAACATCTGGAAACACCATATATTTT
J: TRBJ1-3
V: TRBV4-2
length: 17
D: .
size: .

CDR3: CSASQARGETQYF
DNA: TGCAGTGCTAGTCAGGCGCGGGGGGAGACCCAGTACTTC
J: TRBJ2-5
V: TRBV20-1
length: 13
D: TRBD2
size: once

CDR3: CASSGDTGELFF
DNA: TGTGCCAGCAGCGGGGACACCGGGGAGCTGTTTTTT
J: TRBJ2-2
V: TRBV2
length: 12
D: .
size: .

CDR3: CASSALRSNRVGETQYF
DNA: TGTGCCAGCAGTGCCTTGAGGTCTAACAGGGTCGGCGAGACCCAGTACTTC
J: TRBJ2-5
V: TRBV2
length: 17
D: .
size: .

CDR3: CASSQEGAPGKAFF
DNA: TGTGCCAGCAGCCAAGAAGGGGCCCCAGGTAAAGCTTTCTTT
J: TRBJ1-1
V: TRBV4-2
length: 14
D: .
size: .

CDR3: CASSLKQGIYSNQPQHF
DNA: TGTGCCAGCTCACTAAAACAGGGAATATATAGCAATCAGCCCCAGCATTTT
J: TRBJ1-5
V: TRBV18
length: 17
D: .
size: once

CDR3: CAISDPGHFSGNTIYF
DNA: TGTGCCATCAGTGATCCGGGACACTTCTCTGGAAACACCATATATTTT
J: TRBJ1-3
V: TRBV10-3
length: 16
D: .
size: few

CDR3: CASSPTGTAGNTIYF
DNA: TGTGCCAGCAGCCCGACGGGGACTGCTGGAAACACCATATATTTT
J: TRBJ1-3
V: TRBV7-6
length: 15
D: .
size: .

CDR3: CASSQEAGLRIAAYEQYF
DNA: TGTGCCAGCAGCCAAGAAGCGGGCTTAAGGATAGCGGCCTACGAGCAGTACTTC
J: TRBJ2-7
V: TRBV14
length: 18
D: .
size: .

CDR3: CAWSVGTGGLYEQYF
DNA: TGTGCCTGGAGTGTTGGGACAGGGGGATTGTACGAGCAGTACTTC
J: TRBJ2-7
V: TRBV30
length: 15
D: TRBD1
size: .

CDR3: CAWSAHGIQPQHF
DNA: TGTGCCTGGAGTGCCCACGGGATTCAGCCCCAGCATTTT
J: TRBJ1-5
V: TRBV30
length: 13
D: .
size: .

CDR3: CASSPGTGVNSGANVLTF
DNA: TGTGCCAGCTCACCAGGGACAGGGGTGAACTCTGGGGCCAACGTCCTGACTTTC
J: TRBJ2-6
V: TRBV18
length: 18
D: TRBD1
size: .

CDR3: CATSRDISPLHF
DNA: TGTGCCACCAGCAGAGACATTTCACCCCTCCACTTT
J: TRBJ1-6
V: TRBV15
length: 12
D: .
size: .

CDR3: CARGDSYSPLHF
DNA: TGTGCCAGGGGAGATAGCTATTCACCCCTCCACTTT
J: TRBJ1-6
V: TRBV2
length: 12
D: .
size: .

CDR3: CASSLVLNGYTF
DNA: TGTGCCAGCAGCTTGGTCCTAAATGGCTACACCTTC
J: TRBJ1-2
V: TRBV5-4
length: 12
D: .
size: .

CDR3: CASSLVGTAPTDTQYF
DNA: TGTGCCAGCAGCTTAGTAGGGACAGCGCCTACAGATACGCAGTATTTT
J: TRBJ2-3
V: TRBV7-6
length: 16
D: TRBD1
size: .

CDR3: CASSYGTEGTKNIQYF
DNA: TGTGCCAGCAGTTACGGGACAGAAGGGACCAAAAACATTCAGTACTTC
J: TRBJ2-4
V: TRBV6-5
length: 16
D: TRBD1
size: .

CDR3: CASSPQVGIGDTQYF
DNA: TGTGCCAGCAGTCCCCAGGTTGGAATAGGAGATACGCAGTATTTT
J: TRBJ2-3
V: TRBV25-1
length: 15
D: .
size: .

CDR3: CASSQVLGGPEKLFF
DNA: TGCGCCAGCAGCCAAGTTTTGGGAGGACCTGAAAAACTGTTTTTT
J: TRBJ1-4
V: TRBV4-1
length: 15
D: .
size: .

CDR3: CASSLSGAFSRNTEAFF
DNA: TGTGCCAGCAGCTTAAGTGGGGCTTTCAGTCGGAACACTGAAGCTTTCTTT
J: TRBJ1-1
V: TRBV7-6
length: 17
D: .
size: .

CDR3: CASSSEQAPRGYTF
DNA: TGTGCCAGTAGTTCCGAGCAGGCGCCGCGTGGCTACACCTTC
J: TRBJ1-2
V: TRBV19
length: 14
D: .
size: .

CDR3: CASGLVGTGPAFF
DNA: TGTGCTAGTGGTTTGGTAGGAACAGGGCCCGCTTTCTTT
J: TRBJ1-1
V: TRBV12-5
length: 13
D: .
size: .

CDR3: CASSLRRGRNTEAFF
DNA: TGTGCCAGCAGCTTGAGGAGGGGAAGGAACACTGAAGCTTTCTTT
J: TRBJ1-1
V: TRBV5-4
length: 15
D: .
size: .

CDR3: CASSQDSSYEQYF
DNA: TGTGCCAGCTCCCAGGATAGCTCCTACGAGCAGTACTTC
J: TRBJ2-7
V: TRBV5-4
length: 13
D: .
size: .

CDR3: CASRDRTGTGGSEQYF
DNA: TGTGCCAGCAGAGACAGAACCGGGACAGGGGGCAGCGAGCAGTACTTC
J: TRBJ2-7
V: TRBV2
length: 16
D: TRBD1
size: .

CDR3: CAISGPGQGATGELFF
DNA: TGTGCCATCAGCGGCCCGGGACAGGGGGCCACCGGGGAGCTGTTTTTT
J: TRBJ2-2
V: TRBV10-3
length: 16
D: TRBD1
size: .

CDR3: CASSLGGLAGGSPYNEQFF
DNA: TGCGCCAGCAGCTTGGGGGGACTAGCGGGAGGATCTCCCTACAATGAGCAGTTCTTC
J: TRBJ2-1
V: TRBV5-1
length: 19
D: TRBD2
size: .

CDR3: CASSRDVGGLAAAFF
DNA: TGTGCCAGCAGCCGGGACGTCGGGGGGTTAGCGGCAGCTTTCTTT
J: TRBJ1-1
V: TRBV7-6
length: 15
D: .
size: .

CDR3: CASSPYKNTGELFF
DNA: TGTGCCAGCAGCCCGTACAAGAACACCGGGGAGCTGTTTTTT
J: TRBJ2-2
V: TRBV7-3
length: 14
D: .
size: .

CDR3: CASSQDRGNSGNTIYF
DNA: TGTGCCAGCAGCCAAGACAGGGGAAACTCTGGAAACACCATATATTTT
J: TRBJ1-3
V: TRBV4-2
length: 16
D: .
size: .

CDR3: CASSRGTQVSNQPQHF
DNA: TGTGCCAGCAGTAGAGGGACTCAAGTTAGCAATCAGCCCCAGCATTTT
J: TRBJ1-5
V: TRBV28
length: 16
D: .
size: .

CDR3: CASSHTGVYEQYF
DNA: TGTGCCAGCAGCCACACGGGAGTCTACGAGCAGTACTTC
J: TRBJ2-7
V: TRBV5-8
length: 13
D: .
size: .

CDR3: CSVQRLAVYNEQFF
DNA: TGCAGCGTTCAAAGACTAGCGGTCTACAATGAGCAGTTCTTC
J: TRBJ2-1
V: TRBV29-1
length: 14
D: TRBD2
size: .

CDR3: CATTSGGSGQPQHF
DNA: TGTGCCACCACGTCGGGAGGGTCGGGTCAGCCCCAGCATTTT
J: TRBJ1-5
V: TRBV15
length: 14
D: .
size: .

CDR3: CASSSGGGLNGELFF
DNA: TGTGCCAGCAGTTCAGGCGGCGGGCTCAACGGGGAGCTGTTTTTT
J: TRBJ2-2
V: TRBV6-5
length: 15
D: .
size: .

CDR3: CASRKDLLKSHEQYF
DNA: TGTGCCAGCAGGAAAGACTTGCTTAAAAGCCACGAGCAGTACTTC
J: TRBJ2-7
V: TRBV27
length: 15
D: .
size: .

CDR3: CASSQDGAGEQNIQYF
DNA: TGTGCCAGCAGCCAAGATGGAGCGGGAGAACAAAACATTCAGTACTTC
J: TRBJ2-4
V: TRBV3-1/TRBV3-2
length: 16
D: TRBD2
size: .

CDR3: CASSRLAVRASGNTIYF
DNA: TGTGCCAGCAGCCGTCTAGCAGTGAGGGCCTCTGGAAACACCATATATTTT
J: TRBJ1-3
V: TRBV3-1/TRBV3-2
length: 17
D: .
size: .

CDR3: CASSSRLNQPQHF
DNA: TGTGCCAGCAGCTCCCGTCTCAATCAGCCCCAGCATTTT
J: TRBJ1-5
V: TRBV7-2
length: 13
D: .
size: .

CDR3: CASSPAGGDGYTF
DNA: TGTGCCAGCTCACCGGCCGGGGGGGATGGCTACACCTTC
J: TRBJ1-2
V: TRBV18
length: 13
D: .
size: .

CDR3: CASSFGGGYGYTF
DNA: TGTGCCAGCAGTTTCGGGGGAGGCTATGGCTACACCTTC
J: TRBJ1-2
V: TRBV12-3/TRBV12-4
length: 13
D: .
size: .

CDR3: CASSISQGAYGYTF
DNA: TGTGCCAGTAGTATATCCCAGGGGGCGTATGGCTACACCTTC
J: TRBJ1-2
V: TRBV19
length: 14
D: TRBD1
size: .

CDR3: CAASTGGNTQYF
DNA: TGTGCCGCATCCACTGGGGGGAATACGCAGTATTTT
J: TRBJ2-3
V: TRBV24-1
length: 12
D: .
size: .

CDR3: CASSREGQGNSPLHF
DNA: TGTGCCAGCAGCCGAGAAGGACAGGGAAACTCACCCCTCCACTTT
J: TRBJ1-6
V: TRBV3-1/TRBV3-2
length: 15
D: TRBD1
size: .